The T cell receptor (beta chain) under discussion was sequenced for a study of blood T cell repertoires in COVID-19. Study overall: The samples span acute and convalescent COVID-19 from the United States, Italy and Spain. The analysed material was cDNA or gDNA that came from T cells, B-cell-depleted T cells, or PBMCs.

Original methodology: The assay estimated nucleated cells by amplifying reference gene primers. TCRdb's copy holds only in-frame clones and misses some; the assay was immunoSEQ multiplex PCR. V and J calls and clone size are as listed in that table; D and trimming were resolved from the DNA. The sample includes roughly 300,000 clones, roughly nine tenths of them seen just once. V was shortened by 3 bases and J by 1 base, with 7 bases between the two germline ends. The CDR3 is made up of 14 amino acids. Germline V CDR1 and CDR2: SGDLS, YYNGEE. The TCR comes from a woman between 25 and 40 years old with COVID-19, enrolled during active disease. The genes are TRBV9 and TRBJ1-4, with D perhaps matching TRBD1 (5 bases). Input material: peripheral blood. DNA for the CDR3: TGTGCCAGCAGCGCCCAGGGAACTAATGAAAAACTGTTTTTT. This sequence encodes CASSAQGTNEKLFF. Full variable domain (remainder filled in from reference TRBV9 and TRBJ1-4): DSGVTQTPKHLITATGQRVTLRCSPRSGDLSVYWYQQSLDQGLQFLIQYYNGEERAKGNILERFSAQQFPDLHSELNLSSLELGDSALYFCASSAQGTNEKLFFGSGTQLSVL.